This TCR beta chain was documented in a study of naive and memory T cell subsets. Study findings and constraints: A few larger clonotypes appeared in naive repertoires, especially CD8, possibly memory cells re-expressing CD45RA. Over 90% of naive TCR sequences appeared only once after error correction, unlike memory subsets. No ground truth validated the naive and memory repertoire findings.

In this sample, this clonotype turned up many times. Antigen: not known. Germline lookup yields CDR1 SQVTM and CDR2 ANQGSEA. With 3 bases removed from V and 1 base from J, the gap between germline ends came to 7 bases. This CDR3 contains 12 residues. The beta constant-region primer was an equimolar mix of two oligonucleotides covering TRBC1 and TRBC2. Nested alpha and beta constant-region primers with the SP2 primer drove four PCR rounds on ligated cDNA. TCRdb reanalysed the UMI-ligation and nested PCR reads using MiXCR and keeps one entry per CDR3 protein. The sample holds 120,000 to 150,000 distinct CDR3 sequences, 20% to 25% seen once. Separate alpha and beta amplification began at the second PCR step. CD8 T cells were positively selected from what remained after CD4 positive selection.

The chain links TRBV29-1 to TRBJ2-7; D gene ambiguous. Sequenced sample: naive CD4+ T cells from blood. This TCR was sampled from a human donor in good health. The CDR3 is CSVETDSYEQYF. The CDR3 DNA reads TGCAGCGTTGAGACCGATTCCTACGAGCAGTACTTC.